Each of the 11 T cell receptor beta chains below was sequenced from the same sample in a study of blood T cell repertoires in COVID-19. Clones were read by immunoSEQ multiplex PCR, and TCRdb kept only the in-frame ones, dropping some. The sample holds 200,000 to 250,000 clones; roughly 86% are singletons and the top ten take roughly 12%. Sequencing was done on a sample of peripheral blood. The receptors shown here come from a woman between 40 and 55 years old with acute or convalescent COVID-19.

This clone was seen only once. The chain uses TRBV6-2 or TRBV6-3 and TRBJ2-1, with 16 bases fitting TRBD2. The CDR3 sequence is 19 residues long. The V and J ends lost 2 bases and 4 bases, in that order; junction bases with no gene match: 8. Germline V lookup: CDR1 MNHEY, CDR2 SVGEGT. DNA of the CDR3: TGTGCCAGCAGTTACGACCCGGGACTAGCGGGGGGGTTATACAATGAGCAGTTCTTC. This translates into CASSYDPGLAGGLYNEQFF.

This sequence joins TRBV5-1 and TRBJ2-1, with 7 bases lining up with TRBD1. In germline, CDR1 is SGHRS, CDR2 YFSETQ. The J segment lost 3 bases and the V segment lost 2 bases, leaving 5 bases of the junction unmatched. This CDR3 is 15 amino acids long. CDR3 amino acids: CASSFPTGFYNEQFF. Written as DNA, the CDR3 is TGCGCCAGCAGCTTCCCGACAGGGTTCTACAATGAGCAGTTCTTC.

This clone came up once. The chain has TRBV28 and TRBJ1-3; D might be TRBD1 (6 bases). V lost 4 bases, J lost 3 bases, and 16 bases lay in between. CDR1 is MDHEN, CDR2 SYDVKM, per germline. This CDR3 is built from 16 residues. The CDR3 loop reads CASSSLGGLGGNTIYF. CDR3 nucleotide sequence: TGTGCCAGCAGTTCCCTGGGGGGGCTTGGTGGAAACACCATATATTTT.

The chain combines TRBV10-3 with TRBJ2-3; 7 nucleotides line up with TRBD1. V was clipped by 6 bases and J by 2 bases; unmatched bases: 5. The germline V gene encodes CDR1 ENHRY and CDR2 SYGVKD. The CDR3 loop spans 14 amino acids. The CDR3 coding sequence is TGTGCCATCAGAACCGGGACAGTCACAGATACGCAGTATTTT. Translated, it gives CAIRTGTVTDTQYF.

The V and J genes are TRBV30 and TRBJ1-1, with 9 bases lining up with TRBD1. The germline V gene has CDR1 GTSNPN and CDR2 SVGIG (reference sequence). V was pared by 5 bases and J by 0 bases, with 1 base of the junction left unmatched. The length of the CDR3 is 13 residues. In DNA, the CDR3 is TGTGCCTGGCGGACAGGGGTGAACACTGAAGCTTTCTTT. It encodes CAWRTGVNTEAFF.

Remarks on this clone: This specimen includes other DNA sequences encoding the same CDR3. This rearrangement joins TRBV6-1 to TRBJ1-5; D is undetermined. The CDR3 sequence is 15 residues long. Trimming cost V 0 bases and J 0 bases, with 6 bases left between them. CDR1 is MNHNS, CDR2 SASEGT, per germline. The CDR3 sequence: CASSEATGSNQPQHF. In nucleotides, the CDR3 is TGTGCCAGCAGTGAAGCGACGGGTAGCAATCAGCCCCAGCATTTT.

This chain connects TRBV5-1 to TRBJ2-1; 8 bases fit TRBD1. This CDR3 is 16 amino acids long. Trimming removed 3 bases from V and 4 bases from J; junction bases left unmatched: 9. Germline CDR1 and CDR2: SGHRS and YFSETQ. The CDR3 coding sequence is TGCGCCAGCAGCTCCGGAAATACAGGGGGTTACAATGAGCAGTTCTTC. Protein product: CASSSGNTGGYNEQFF.

The J gene is TRBJ2-3, the V gene TRBV9; 8 bases agree with TRBD2. With V trimmed by 0 bases and J by 5 bases, 5 bases remained unmatched. The CDR3 has 15 amino acids. The germline gives CDR1 SGDLS, CDR2 YYNGEE. The CDR3 DNA reads TGTGCCAGCAGCGTAGCGAGCGGGAGTGGAGATACGCAGTATTTT. Protein sequence: CASSVASGSGDTQYF. Combining the CDR3 with reference TRBV9 and TRBJ2-3 gives the whole variable domain DSGVTQTPKHLITATGQRVTLRCSPRSGDLSVYWYQQSLDQGLQFLIQYYNGEERAKGNILERFSAQQFPDLHSELNLSSLELGDSALYFCASSVASGSGDTQYFGPGTRLTVL.

J is TRBJ1-2 and V is TRBV29-1; TRBD1 agrees at 9 bases. This CDR3 has 12 residues. Per germline, CDR1 SQVTM and CDR2 ANQGSEA. V lost 5 bases, J lost 4 bases, and 2 bases stayed unmatched. The CDR3 loop reads CSVMTGGYGYTF. CDR3 in DNA: TGCAGCGTTATGACAGGGGGCTATGGCTACACCTTC.

This clone was counted once. The chain recombines TRBV9 with TRBJ2-3; 12 nucleotides agree with TRBD2. The CDR3 spans 17 residues. V shed 3 bases and J 3 bases; nucleotides not matched to a gene: 8. Germline lookup yields CDR1 SGDLS and CDR2 YYNGEE. The CDR3 DNA reads as TGTGCCAGCAGCGCCCCGACTAGCGGGGGATCTACAGATACGCAGTATTTT. It translates to CASSAPTSGGSTDTQYF.

This clone was found a few times. The J gene is TRBJ2-7, the V gene TRBV9, with D possibly matching TRBD2 (6 bases). Germline loops: CDR1 SGDLS, CDR2 YYNGEE. The CDR3 consists of 14 residues. The germline V and J ends were trimmed by 6 bases and 5 bases, with 18 bases remaining between them. Written as DNA, the CDR3 is TGTGCCAGCAACAGAGCGGGCTGGGGGGACGAGCAGTACTTC. Translated, it gives CASNRAGWGDEQYF.